This TCR beta chain came from a study of blood T cell repertoires in COVID-19. Study overall: PBMCs, B-cell-depleted T cells, or T cells provided the cDNA or gDNA that made up the material.

Clones were sequenced by immunoSEQ multiplex PCR, and TCRdb holds only the in-frame ones, with some missing. The sample shows some 60,000 clones, around 80% of them seen only once. Germline CDR1 and CDR2: SGHDT and YYEEEE. The CDR3 covers 14 residues. Trimming removed 4 bases from V and 11 bases from J; junction bases left unmatched: 14. This clonotype was obtained from a man in his fifties or sixties with acute or convalescent COVID-19. The V gene is TRBV5-6, the J gene TRBJ1-2, with 7 bases identical to TRBD1. Sequenced material: peripheral blood. This chain's CDR3 is CASSPQGGSRGYTF. The CDR3 DNA is TGTGCCAGCAGCCCGCAGGGGGGATCACGGGGATACACCTTC. The full variable domain, completed using reference TRBV5-6 and TRBJ1-2, is DAGVTQSPTHLIKTRGQQVTLRCSPKSGHDTVSWYQQALGQGPQFIFQYYEEEERQRGNFPDRFSGHQFPNYSSELNVNALLLGDSALYLCASSPQGGSRGYTFGSGTRLTVV.